Sequencing of this T cell receptor (beta chain) was carried out in a study of T cells after yellow fever vaccination. V was clipped by 7 bases and J by 0 bases, with 16 bases between them. The length of the CDR3 is 15 residues. Per germline, CDR1 MDHEN and CDR2 SYDVKM. TCRdb processed the 5' RACE reads anew with MiXCR; each CDR3 protein has one entry. The sample contains about 320,000 distinct CDR3 sequences, about 10% of which appear only once. This sequence originates from a man aged 18 to 29 who received the YFV17D yellow fever vaccine. The sample consisted of CD4+ T cells sorted from PBMCs, taken 45 days after the yellow fever booster vaccination. The chain joins TRBV28 to TRBJ2-7; D possibly uses TRBD1 or TRBD2 (5 bases each). CDR3 loop: CASTSPGDGSYEQYF. The DNA of the CDR3 is TGTGCCAGCACCTCCCCTGGGGACGGCTCCTACGAGCAGTACTTC.